This is a list of T cell receptor beta chains from one sample in a study of blood T cell repertoires in COVID-19. Measured with immunoSEQ multiplex PCR; TCRdb has only the in-frame clones, and not every one. The sample includes 85,000 to 110,000 clones, 87% of them seen just once. Material for sequencing was peripheral blood. The receptors shown here come from a man aged 50 to 60 in a cohort sampled during active COVID-19. The CDR3 runs from the conserved cysteine through the conserved F or W. A D gene is named only where the DNA matches it firmly. Clone sizes are given selectively: once, few, many, or a class where the clone is expanded.

size: .; V: TRBV13; D: TRBD1; J: TRBJ2-1; DNA: TGTGCCAGCAGCCGACAGGGGGGCTCCTACAATGAGCAGTTCTTC; CDR3: CASSRQGGSYNEQFF
size: .; V: TRBV6-5; D: .; J: TRBJ1-1; DNA: TGTGCCAGCAACGGCGGGCGGGTGAACACTGAAGCTTTCTTT; CDR3: CASNGGRVNTEAFF
size: .; V: TRBV6-2/TRBV6-3; D: TRBD1; J: TRBJ1-5; DNA: TGTGCCAGCAGTAATGGCCCGGGACAGATTAGCAATCAGCCCCAGCATTTT; CDR3: CASSNGPGQISNQPQHF
size: few; V: TRBV7-9; D: .; J: TRBJ1-6; DNA: TGTGCCAGCAGCTCTGGCGGTTATAATTCACCCCTCCACTTT; CDR3: CASSSGGYNSPLHF
size: few; V: TRBV4-3; D: TRBD2; J: TRBJ2-7; DNA: TGCGCCAGCAGCCTGAGGCTAGCGGGGGTCGACGAGCAGTACTTC; CDR3: CASSLRLAGVDEQYF
size: .; V: TRBV5-4; D: .; J: TRBJ2-5; DNA: TGTGCCAGCAGCTCCGCCGCGGAAAGAAACCAAGAGACCCAGTACTTC; CDR3: CASSSAAERNQETQYF
size: .; V: TRBV28; D: .; J: TRBJ2-2; DNA: TGTGCCAGCAGTTTAGGAGGGATCGTCGGGGAGCTGTTTTTT; CDR3: CASSLGGIVGELFF
size: few; V: TRBV5-4; D: .; J: TRBJ1-4; DNA: TGTGCCAGCAGCCTCATTCCGGGGGAAAAACTGTTTTTT; CDR3: CASSLIPGEKLFF
size: .; V: TRBV29-1; D: TRBD1; J: TRBJ2-5; DNA: TGCAGCGTTGAAGCAGGGGGAGAGACCCAGTACTTC; CDR3: CSVEAGGETQYF
size: .; V: TRBV9; D: TRBD2; J: TRBJ2-3; DNA: TGTGCCAGCAGCGTAGGCGGGGGTAGCACAGATACGCAGTATTTT; CDR3: CASSVGGGSTDTQYF
size: once; V: TRBV9; D: TRBD2; J: TRBJ2-1; DNA: TGTGCCAGCAGCGCTCGTAGCGGGTTATCCTACAATGAGCAGTTCTTC; CDR3: CASSARSGLSYNEQFF
size: once; V: TRBV11-1; D: .; J: TRBJ1-2; DNA: TGTGCCAGCAACACCGGGGACACAGGGAATGGCTACACCTTC; CDR3: CASNTGDTGNGYTF
size: .; V: TRBV6-5; D: TRBD1; J: TRBJ1-2; DNA: TGTGCCAGTCAGGGTGACAGGGGGCCTGCCGGGGGCTACACCTTC; CDR3: CASQGDRGPAGGYTF
size: .; V: TRBV11-3; D: .; J: TRBJ2-7; DNA: TGTGCCAGCAGCTTAGGGTTTGCGGACACCTACGAGCAGTACTTC; CDR3: CASSLGFADTYEQYF
size: .; V: TRBV19; D: .; J: TRBJ2-3; DNA: TGTGCCAGTAGCTACCTTACGAGTACGCAGTATTTT; CDR3: CASSYLTSTQYF
size: .; V: TRBV7-2; D: TRBD1; J: TRBJ2-7; DNA: TGTGCCAGCAGCCCCGGAGGGACAGGGGGCTTTGTGCAGTACTTC; CDR3: CASSPGGTGGFVQYF
size: .; V: TRBV6-2/TRBV6-3; D: .; J: TRBJ2-4; DNA: TGTGCCAGCAGTTACCCCCCGGTGCAAGCCAAAAACATTCAGTACTTC; CDR3: CASSYPPVQAKNIQYF
size: .; V: TRBV27; D: .; J: TRBJ1-4; DNA: TGTGCCAGCAGTCCCCGGCGAGGGCGAACAACTAATGAAAAACTGTTTTTT; CDR3: CASSPRRGRTTNEKLFF
size: .; V: TRBV4-1; D: TRBD1; J: TRBJ2-1; DNA: TGCGCCAGCAGCCAAGGGCAGACAGGGGAATACCAGCAGTTCTTC; CDR3: CASSQGQTGEYQQFF
size: .; V: TRBV6-5; D: TRBD1; J: TRBJ2-7; DNA: TGTGCCAGCAGTTCCCCCGGACAGGGGGCTTCCTACGAGCAGTACTTC; CDR3: CASSSPGQGASYEQYF
size: .; V: TRBV6-2/TRBV6-3; D: TRBD1; J: TRBJ1-5; DNA: TGTGCCAGCAGCTCTACAGGGGACAGGAGGGTTCAGCCCCAGCATTTT; CDR3: CASSSTGDRRVQPQHF
size: .; V: TRBV29-1; D: .; J: TRBJ2-5; DNA: TGCAGCACGAGAATAGAGACCCAGTACTTC; CDR3: CSTRIETQYF
size: .; V: TRBV6-5; D: .; J: TRBJ1-3; DNA: TGTGCCAGCAGTTACACAACAGGGTCTGGAAACACCATATATTTT; CDR3: CASSYTTGSGNTIYF
size: .; V: TRBV29-1; D: TRBD2; J: TRBJ2-5; DNA: TGCAGCGTTGTTCCGGCTAGCGGGGATCAAGAGACCCAGTACTTC; CDR3: CSVVPASGDQETQYF
size: few; V: TRBV5-4; D: TRBD2; J: TRBJ2-5; DNA: TGTGCCAGCAGCTTGGACCGGCGGGGGGGTGGGGAGACCCAGTACTTC; CDR3: CASSLDRRGGGETQYF
size: .; V: TRBV5-1; D: TRBD2; J: TRBJ2-1; DNA: TGCGCCAGCAGCACGGGGGGGAGCTCCTACAATGAGCAGTTCTTC; CDR3: CASSTGGSSYNEQFF
size: .; V: TRBV7-2; D: TRBD1; J: TRBJ1-2; DNA: TGTGCCAGCAGCTCCGGGACAGGGGGCGGTTATGGCTACACCTTC; CDR3: CASSSGTGGGYGYTF
size: .; V: TRBV14; D: .; J: TRBJ1-2; DNA: TGTGCCAGCAGCCATGCTGACAGCCTTATCTATGGCTACACCTTC; CDR3: CASSHADSLIYGYTF
size: .; V: TRBV11-1; D: .; J: TRBJ2-7; DNA: TGTGCCAGCAGCTTAGTTCAGGGAACCTACGAGCAGTACTTC; CDR3: CASSLVQGTYEQYF
size: few; V: TRBV7-9; D: .; J: TRBJ1-5; DNA: TGTGCCAGCAGCTTGTCACAGGGCGGAAACGATCAGCCCCAGCATTTT; CDR3: CASSLSQGGNDQPQHF
size: .; V: TRBV4-2; D: .; J: TRBJ2-1; DNA: TGTGCCAGCAGCCAAGGTGACTGGGGGGACAATGAGCAGTTCTTC; CDR3: CASSQGDWGDNEQFF
size: .; V: TRBV5-1; D: TRBD2; J: TRBJ2-7; DNA: TGCGCCAGCAGCCAGACTAGCGGGTCCTTGGAGCAGTACTTC; CDR3: CASSQTSGSLEQYF
size: .; V: TRBV6-5; D: TRBD1; J: TRBJ1-2; DNA: TGTGCCAGCAGTTGGACCGGGACAGCCGGCTACACCTTC; CDR3: CASSWTGTAGYTF